The present T cell receptor beta chain was sequenced within a study of T cell clonotyping in hematopoietic cell transplantation. The repertoire was sequenced with immunoSEQ multiplex PCR; TCRdb's copy has only in-frame clones and lacks some. The sample holds 7,000 or so clones; approximately 88% are singletons and the top ten take 7.5% to 9.5%. Germline V gene data show CDR1 as SEHNR and CDR2 as FQNEAQ (reference sequence). V lost 5 bases, J lost 2 bases, and 5 bases stayed unmatched. The CDR3 covers 14 residues. Sequencing used PBMCs, obtained 100 days after allogeneic stem cell transplant. This TCR was recovered from a male patient between 18 and 35 years old who had an allogeneic stem cell transplant from a related donor, so the T cells may come from the graft donor. Some clones in this sample may be carry-over from other donors' samples. The chain has TRBV7-9 and TRBJ2-7; the match to TRBD1 covers 8 bases. CDR3 amino acids: CASSRQGSTYEQYV. CDR3 DNA: TGTGCCAGCAGCCGACAGGGGTCGACCTACGAGCAGTACGTC.